Following are 29 T cell receptor beta chains from one sample sequenced in a study of CD8 T cells in Susac syndrome. Reverse transcription of about 0.5 to 1 ug RNA was carried out with random hexamers. TCRdb passed the immunoSEQ multiplex PCR reads through MiXCR, listing each CDR3 protein once. The data show about 200,000 distinct CDR3 sequences, around nine tenths seen once. Sample: CD4+ T cells from PBMCs. These receptors were collected from a human donor with Susac syndrome.

In its sample, this clonotype was seen once. CDR3 sequence: CASSDSETQYF. The DNA of the CDR3 is TGTGCCAGCAGTGACTCAGAGACCCAGTACTTC. The rearrangement joins TRBV2 to TRBJ2-5; no reliable D call. The V gene lost 3 bases and the J gene lost 4 bases, with 3 bases spanning the gap. CDR1 and CDR2 from the germline V gene are SNHLY and FYNNEI. CDR3 length: 11 residues.

This rearrangement joins TRBV3-1 to TRBJ2-7; TRBD2 matches 8 bases. The germline CDR1 and CDR2 sequences are LGHDT and YNNKEL (reference sequence). This CDR3 spans 14 amino acids. The V and J ends lost 4 bases and 4 bases, in that order; junction bases with no gene match: 6. For the CDR3, the DNA is TGTGCCAGCAGCCGCACGGGAGGGGGATACGAGCAGTACTTC. Translated, it gives CASSRTGGGYEQYF.

This clonotype came up a few times. V gene TRBV6-1 combines with J gene TRBJ1-5; D not certain. Germline V gene lookup returns CDR1 MNHNS and CDR2 SASEGT. The CDR3 contains 15 residues. V was clipped by 1 base and J by 5 bases, with 12 bases between them. CDR3: CASSEVAGKDQPQHF. The CDR3 DNA reads TGTGCCAGCAGTGAAGTGGCGGGGAAAGATCAGCCCCAGCATTTT.

The rearrangement uses TRBV20-1 and TRBJ2-1; D possibly corresponds to TRBD2 (5 bases). The length of the CDR3 is 13 residues. CDR1 and CDR2 from the germline V gene are DFQATT and SNEGSKA (reference sequence). Trimming removed 2 bases from V and 4 bases from J, with 9 bases in between. The CDR3 loop is CSARKTTYNEQFF. CDR3 nucleotides: TGCAGTGCTAGAAAGACTACTTACAATGAGCAGTTCTTC.

V usage is TRBV19 and J usage is TRBJ2-4; TRBD1 agrees at 7 bases. This CDR3 region has 15 residues. Trimming at V came to 5 bases and at J to 6 bases, leaving 10 bases not matched to a gene. Per the germline V gene, CDR1 is LNHDA and CDR2 is SQIVND (reference sequence). CDR3 region: CASSFRQGGRNIQYF. Written as DNA, the CDR3 is TGTGCCAGTAGTTTTCGACAGGGTGGAAGAAACATTCAGTACTTC.

As regards this clonotype: This is likely a read error, given that the CDR3 carries no conserved phenylalanine or tryptophan at its end. The genes are TRBV4-2 and TRBJ2-3; D unclear. The CDR3 runs 12 residues. V lost 4 bases, J lost 7 bases, and 9 bases lay in between. In germline, CDR1 is LGHNA, CDR2 YNFKEQ. This CDR3 is CASSLIGYTQYV. In DNA, the CDR3 is TGTGCCAGCAGCCTGATCGGCTATACGCAGTATGTT.

The rearrangement links TRBV6-1 to TRBJ1-1; the D gene is possibly TRBD1 (6 bases). This CDR3 is 12 amino acids long. Germline CDR1 is MNHNS and CDR2 is SASEGT. V shed 8 bases and J shed 7 bases, with 14 bases lying between them. The CDR3 DNA follows: TGTGCCAGCCCTAGATTACAGGGTGAAGCTTTCTTT. Its protein product is CASPRLQGEAFF.

The chain combines TRBV10-3 with TRBJ2-1; D is unresolved. The CDR3 runs 12 residues. Trimming left V 0 bases short and J 7 bases short, with 4 bases between. Germline CDR1 reads ENHRY; CDR2 reads SYGVKD. The CDR3 nucleotides are TGTGCCATCAGTGAGTCCGGGAATGAGCAGTTCTTC. This encodes CAISESGNEQFF.

This rearrangement joins TRBV7-8 to TRBJ2-2; TRBD2 might be the D (5 bases). Germline CDR1 SGHVS, CDR2 FQNEAQ. V lost 1 base, J lost 2 bases, and 11 bases lay in between. The CDR3 is 16 amino acids. CDR3 nucleotide sequence: TGTGCCAGCAGCTTAGGTACAGCGGCTAACACCGGGGAGCTGTTTTTT. Translation: CASSLGTAANTGELFF. The variable domain in full, completed from reference TRBV7-8 and TRBJ2-2, reads GAGVSQSPRYKVAKRGQDVALRCDPISGHVSLFWYQQALGQGPEFLTYFQNEAQLDKSGLPSDRFFAERPEGSVSTLKIQRTQQEDSAVYLCASSLGTAANTGELFFGEGSRLTVL.

The chain has TRBV6-5 and TRBJ2-1; 9 bases fit TRBD2. The J segment lost 8 bases and the V segment lost 2 bases, leaving 10 bases of the junction unmatched. The CDR3 is 16 amino acids. Germline V gene sequence: CDR1 MNHEY, CDR2 SVGAGI. This CDR3 reads CASSYRAFSGSDEQFF. Written as DNA, the CDR3 is TGTGCCAGCAGTTACCGCGCTTTTAGCGGGAGCGATGAGCAGTTCTTC.

In this sample, this clonotype turned up a few times. The rearrangement links TRBV28 to TRBJ2-7; D gene unclear. In germline, CDR1 is MDHEN, CDR2 SYDVKM. The CDR3 spans 12 residues. Trimming took off 8 bases at V and 3 bases at J, with 11 bases between the two ends. CDR3: CASCRILYEQYF. Here the CDR3 DNA reads TGTGCCAGCTGCCGAATCCTCTACGAGCAGTACTTC.

The chain recombines TRBV5-1 with TRBJ1-1, with D uncertain. The germline V gene encodes CDR1 SGHRS and CDR2 YFSETQ. Trimming stripped 4 bases from V and 5 bases from J, with 15 bases between. The CDR3 is 14 residues long. CDR3 in amino acids: CASSGIGIETEAFF. CDR3 DNA sequence: TGCGCCAGCAGCGGAATTGGAATTGAAACTGAAGCTTTCTTT.

V usage is TRBV5-4 and J usage is TRBJ1-1; a possible D gene is TRBD1 (5 bases). The ends were cut back, 0 bases at V and 3 bases at J, with 9 bases in the middle. CDR1 and CDR2 (germline): SGHNT, YYREEE (reference sequence). The CDR3 spans 14 residues. CDR3 sequence reads: CASSLGQKYTEAFF. In DNA form, the CDR3 reads TGTGCCAGCAGCTTGGGACAGAAGTACACTGAAGCTTTCTTT.

The sample holds one count of this clonotype. V usage is TRBV5-4 and J usage is TRBJ1-2, with TRBD1 matching 9 bases. J lost 0 bases, V lost 4 bases, and 1 base had no gene match. Germline V CDR1 and CDR2: SGHNT, YYREEE (reference sequence). The CDR3 is 14 amino acids. CDR3 region: CASSTGGANYGYTF. CDR3 nucleotides: TGTGCCAGCAGCACAGGGGGCGCTAACTATGGCTACACCTTC.

Here the CDR3 reads CAISGGPGTEENSPLHF. Here the CDR3 DNA reads TGTGCCATCAGTGGAGGTCCCGGGACAGAAGAAAATTCACCCCTCCACTTT. The chain couples TRBV10-3 to TRBJ1-6; 7 bases fit TRBD1. CDR3 length: 17 residues. Germline CDR1 reads ENHRY; CDR2 reads SYGVKD. The junction had 13 bases not matched to a gene; V was cut back by 4 bases and J by 7 bases.

The chain couples TRBV30 to TRBJ2-3, with a tentative D call TRBD2 (6 bases). The CDR3 consists of 14 residues. Germline CDR1 GTSNPN, CDR2 SVGIG (reference sequence). Between the trimmed V and J ends, which lost 2 bases and 2 bases, there was a span of 11 bases. The CDR3 DNA follows: TGTGCCTGGAGTATAGGGACTGACACAGATACGCAGTATTTT. Translated, it gives CAWSIGTDTDTQYF.

The genes are TRBV20-1 and TRBJ1-1; D is possibly TRBD1 (6 bases). This CDR3 has 15 amino acids. Per the germline V gene, CDR1 is DFQATT and CDR2 is SNEGSKA (reference sequence). The V gene lost 6 bases and the J gene lost 0 bases, with 17 bases spanning the gap. This CDR3 reads CSARRGGDMNTEAFF. The CDR3 DNA reads TGCAGTGCCCGGAGGGGGGGGGACATGAACACTGAAGCTTTCTTT.

The V and J genes are TRBV30 and TRBJ1-2, with 7 bases that match TRBD1. The CDR3 consists of 15 residues. Germline CDR1 is GTSNPN and CDR2 is SVGIG (reference sequence). J lost 6 bases, V lost 3 bases, and 13 bases had no gene match. This chain's CDR3 is CAWSLGPTGTDGYTF. For the CDR3, the DNA is TGTGCCTGGAGCCTAGGGCCGACAGGGACAGATGGCTACACCTTC. Looking up the rest from reference TRBV30 and TRBJ1-2 gives the full variable domain: SQTIHQWPATLVQPVGSPLSLECTVEGTSNPNLYWYRQAAGRGLQLLFYSVGIGQISSEVPQNLSASRPQDRQFILSSKKLLLSDSGFYLCAWSLGPTGTDGYTFGSGTRLTVV.

The chain employs TRBV5-1 and TRBJ2-5, with 13 bases fitting TRBD2. V was pared by 4 bases and J by 5 bases, with 8 bases of the junction left unmatched. From germline, CDR1 is SGHRS and CDR2 YFSETQ. The CDR3 runs 16 residues. This CDR3 reads CASSQDPTSGGETQYF. The CDR3 DNA sequence: TGCGCCAGCAGCCAAGACCCGACTAGCGGGGGGGAGACCCAGTACTTC.

The V call is TRBV5-5, the J call TRBJ2-5; possibly TRBD1 for D (5 bases). Germline lookup yields CDR1 SGHKS and CDR2 YYEKEE (reference sequence). V was trimmed by 1 base and J by 2 bases, leaving 9 bases between them. The CDR3 extends over 14 amino acids. CDR3 in amino acids: CASSLWGAQETQYF. CDR3 DNA: TGTGCCAGCAGCTTGTGGGGCGCTCAAGAGACCCAGTACTTC. Supplemented by reference TRBV5-5 and TRBJ2-5, the full variable domain reads DAGVTQSPTHLIKTRGQQVTLRCSPISGHKSVSWYQQVLGQGPQFIFQYYEKEERGRGNFPDRFSARQFPNYSSELNVNALLLGDSALYLCASSLWGAQETQYFGPGTRLLVL.

There are a few counts of this clonotype. This chain uses TRBV5-1 with TRBJ2-1; 10 positions match TRBD2. CDR3 length: 15 residues. Germline-derived CDR1 and CDR2 are SGHRS and YFSETQ. With V trimmed by 1 base and J by 9 bases, 7 bases remained unmatched. The CDR3 region has the DNA TGCGCCAGCAGCTTGAGCCTAGCGGGAGCCGGTGAGCAGTTCTTC. It is translated as CASSLSLAGAGEQFF.

The chain joins TRBV28 to TRBJ1-5; 11 positions match TRBD1. The CDR3 is 15 residues long. Germline CDR1 reads MDHEN; CDR2 reads SYDVKM. V was pared by 5 bases and J by 7 bases, with 7 bases of the junction left unmatched. The CDR3 protein is CASSPLGQGGQPQHF. In DNA form, the CDR3 reads TGTGCCAGCAGTCCGCTGGGACAGGGGGGACAGCCCCAGCATTTT.

The chain couples TRBV11-1 to TRBJ2-7, with 8 bases fitting TRBD2. CDR3 size: 16 residues. Germline assignment: CDR1 SGHAT and CDR2 FQDESV (reference sequence). The V gene end was trimmed by 0 bases and the J gene end by 6 bases; junction bases not matched to a gene: 10. The CDR3 DNA sequence: TGTGCCAGCAGCTTAGCCGGGACTAGGCTCCATCGCGAGCAGTACTTC. It codes for CASSLAGTRLHREQYF.

The gene calls are TRBV20-1 and TRBJ1-1, with D perhaps matching TRBD1 (5 bases). Per germline, CDR1 DFQATT and CDR2 SNEGSKA (reference sequence). CDR3 length: 11 amino acids. V shed 3 bases and J shed 8 bases, with 10 bases lying between them. The DNA of the CDR3 is TGCAGTGCTAGCCGGCGGACAGAAGCTTTCTTT. Its protein product is CSASRRTEAFF.

V usage is TRBV2 and J usage is TRBJ2-5, with a possible D match to TRBD1 (6 bases). CDR3 size: 13 residues. Germline V lookup: CDR1 SNHLY, CDR2 FYNNEI. V lost 8 bases to trimming and J lost 10 bases, with 20 bases between them. This chain's CDR3 is CASSQLQGQSQYF. The CDR3 DNA reads as TGTGCCAGCTCTCAGCTACAGGGCCAGAGCCAGTACTTC.

The rearrangement uses TRBV5-1 and TRBJ2-1, with 10 bases aligning to TRBD2. The CDR3 is 16 residues long. From germline, CDR1 is SGHRS and CDR2 YFSETQ. J was trimmed by 6 bases and V by 4 bases; bases with no gene match: 10. CDR3 protein: CASSAGSGGASNEQFF. The CDR3 nucleotides read TGCGCCAGCAGCGCGGGGAGCGGGGGGGCGAGCAATGAGCAGTTCTTC. The whole variable domain, filled in from reference TRBV5-1 and TRBJ2-1, reads KAGVTQTPRYLIKTRGQQVTLSCSPISGHRSVSWYQQTPGQGLQFLFEYFSETQRNKGNFPGRFSGRQFSNSRSEMNVSTLELGDSALYLCASSAGSGGASNEQFFGPGTRLTVL.

The chain carries TRBV6-2 or TRBV6-3 and TRBJ2-2; D ambiguous. Deletions cut 6 bases from V and 4 bases from J, with 12 bases between. The CDR3 sequence is 14 residues long. Germline-derived CDR1 and CDR2 are MNHEY and SVGEGT. The CDR3 reads CASSPHSSTGELFF. The CDR3 DNA sequence: TGTGCCAGCAGCCCTCATAGTAGCACCGGGGAGCTGTTTTTT.

V usage is TRBV29-1 and J usage is TRBJ2-5, with 7 bases that match TRBD2. Germline CDR1 reads SQVTM; CDR2 reads ANQGSEA. V lost 7 bases and J lost 2; bases outside the gene matches: 13. This CDR3 spans 15 amino acids. As DNA, the CDR3 is TGCAGCGCTCACCCAACGGGAGGACTACAAGAGACCCAGTACTTC. Translation: CSAHPTGGLQETQYF.

J is TRBJ2-7 and V is TRBV5-1; possible D gene TRBD2, 5 bases. The length of the CDR3 is 18 residues. In germline, CDR1 is SGHRS, CDR2 YFSETQ. Trimming stripped 0 bases from V and 3 bases from J, with 22 bases between. The CDR3 DNA reads as TGCGCCAGCAGCTTGGACCCGATTGGCGGATTCACTAGCTACGAGCAGTACTTC. As protein: CASSLDPIGGFTSYEQYF.